The present T cell receptor beta chain was sequenced within a study of T cell clonotyping in hematopoietic cell transplantation. Overall study findings and caveats: Graft donor and pretransplant recipient Inverse Simpson Index values predicted broader posttransplant TCR diversity.

Libraries were prepared by immunoSEQ multiplex PCR; TCRdb keeps only in-frame clonotypes and omits some of them. The sample lists over 4,500 clones; over 55% were seen once. CDR1 WSHSY and CDR2 SAAADI come from the germline V gene. CDR3 size: 13 residues. V was cut by 7 bases and J by 7 bases, with 13 bases left in between. Regarding this clone: Its specificity is unknown.

This TCR derives from a female patient aged 50 to 60 who had an allogeneic stem cell transplant, so the T cells may come from the graft donor. Some clones in this sample may be carry-over from other donors' samples. This material consisted of PBMCs, taken 100 days after allogeneic stem cell transplant. The V call is TRBV10-2, the J call TRBJ1-4; D may be TRBD1 (5 bases). The CDR3 loop is CASNQGHSEKLFF. The CDR3 DNA sequence: TGCGCCAGCAATCAAGGACATAGTGAAAAACTGTTTTTT.